This T cell receptor beta chain derives from a study of shared clonotypes between healthy human individuals. Whole-study findings and limits: Donors were few, which limited the genetic and exposure-history diversity represented.

PCR replicates from unsorted PBMC used 250 to 300 ng DNA, and this amount was approximately 30,000 T cell genomes. Ten immunoSEQ deep assay plates were used by the authors to sequence unsorted PBMC DNA. TCRdb keeps only in-frame clones here, not all; method: immunoSEQ multiplex PCR. The repertoire consists of fewer than 550,000 clones, with roughly 85% occurring once and the leading ten covering 12%. The CDR3 loop spans 15 amino acids. Germline values: CDR1 MNHNS, CDR2 SASEGT. Trimming took off 6 bases at V and 4 bases at J, with 15 bases between the two ends. Comments on this clone: Its antigen remains unknown.

HIV-negative, healthy adults without recent acute infections or vaccinations were the donors. The receptor comes from a middle-aged woman in good health. Some clones in this sample may be carry-over from other donors' samples. Input material: PBMCs. This chain connects TRBV6-1 to TRBJ1-4; perhaps TRBD1 as D (5 bases). CDR3 sequence (DNA): TGTGCCAGCAGGATCAAACAGGCGGATAATGAAAAACTGTTTTTT. Its protein is CASRIKQADNEKLFF.